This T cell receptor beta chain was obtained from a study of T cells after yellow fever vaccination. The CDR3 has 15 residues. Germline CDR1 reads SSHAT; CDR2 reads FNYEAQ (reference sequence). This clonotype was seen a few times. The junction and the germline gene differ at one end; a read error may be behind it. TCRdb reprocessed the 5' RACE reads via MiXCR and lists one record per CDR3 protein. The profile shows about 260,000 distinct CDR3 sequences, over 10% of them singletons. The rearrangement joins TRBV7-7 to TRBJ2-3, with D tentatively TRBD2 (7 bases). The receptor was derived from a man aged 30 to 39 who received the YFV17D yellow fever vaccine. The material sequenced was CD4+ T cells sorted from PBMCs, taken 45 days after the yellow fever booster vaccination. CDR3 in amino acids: CASSLGGVGTDTQYF. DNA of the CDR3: TGTGCTAGCAGCTTAGGGGGGGTCGGCACAGATACGCAGTATTTT.